The entry below gives a single TCR beta chain sequence along with its context. Its antigen is not identified. The record originates from a study of cytotoxic CD8 clonotypes in ibrutinib-treated CLL. On the study more broadly: Within the patient group, about ten were relapsed/refractory and some 15 treatment-naive, and some 18 were IGHV unmutated.

Study-level points and caveats: Clonality went up at the time of ibrutinib response, stayed stable in sustained remission, and later dropped back toward its baseline level at progression. Contraction or stability on treatment was seen for public clonotypes, which were uncommon.

Researchers set a sequencing depth target of 1 in 200,000 to 1 in 1 million T cells. The data were produced by immunoSEQ multiplex PCR, yet TCRdb's version contains in-frame clones alone and is incomplete. Among 140,000 to 150,000 clones listed, approximately 80% were seen once. Germline-derived CDR1 and CDR2 are SGHTA and FQGNSA. The CDR3 length is 13 residues. Trimming at V came to 5 bases and at J to 6 bases, leaving 5 bases not matched to a gene. The chain is built from TRBV7-2 and TRBJ2-7; 9 nucleotides match TRBD2. This sequence originates from a human donor with chronic lymphocytic leukemia. The sample here was PBMCs, taken after 24 months of ibrutinib treatment. The CDR3 nucleotides read TGTGCCAGCAGCCCCACTAGCGGGTTCGAGCAGTACTTC. It translates to CASSPTSGFEQYF.